This is a list of T cell receptor beta chains from one sample in a study of T cell responses to AZD1222 COVID-19 vaccine. Measured with immunoSEQ multiplex PCR; TCRdb has only the in-frame clones, and not every one. The sample lists about 130,000 clones; 80% to 95% were seen once. This specimen consisted of peripheral blood, obtained on day 0 of AZD1222 vaccination. The receptors were gathered from an adult in good health. The CDR3 runs from the conserved cysteine through the conserved F or W. D genes are given only for firm matches. Size is stated for part of the rows, as once, few or many counts, or as a class when the clone is expanded.

clone_size,j_call,d_call,v_call,cdr3_aa,cdr3_nt
few,TRBJ2-1,NA,TRBV6-1,CASSDWTDSYNEQFF,TGTGCCAGCAGTGATTGGACAGACTCCTACAATGAGCAGTTCTTC
NA,TRBJ2-2,NA,TRBV27,CASSLFNGARSTGELFF,TGTGCCAGCAGTTTATTTAACGGCGCCAGGAGCACCGGGGAGCTGTTTTTT
NA,TRBJ1-2,NA,TRBV11-2,CASSPSTANYGYTF,TGTGCCAGCAGCCCTTCAACAGCTAACTATGGCTACACCTTC
NA,TRBJ1-5,NA,TRBV7-9,CASSLVSSNQPQHF,TGTGCCAGCAGCTTAGTTAGTAGCAATCAGCCCCAGCATTTT
NA,TRBJ1-3,NA,TRBV4-3,CASSQAVGGAGNTIYF,TGCGCCAGCAGCCAAGCCGTCGGAGGCGCTGGAAACACCATATATTTT
NA,TRBJ2-7,NA,TRBV7-2,CASSLSAFGAYEQYF,TGTGCCAGCAGCTTATCAGCATTCGGCGCCTACGAGCAGTACTTC
NA,TRBJ2-5,NA,TRBV15,CATMRDYQETQYF,TGTGCCACCATGCGGGACTACCAAGAGACCCAGTACTTC
NA,TRBJ1-5,NA,TRBV19,CASSTQKGFNQPQHF,TGTGCCAGTAGTACACAAAAGGGCTTCAATCAGCCCCAGCATTTT
NA,TRBJ2-2,NA,TRBV27,CASSPGGRELFF,TGTGCCAGCAGTCCGGGTGGGAGGGAGCTGTTTTTT
NA,TRBJ2-7,NA,TRBV20-1,CSARRLYEQYF,TGCAGTGCTCGGAGGCTCTACGAGCAGTACTTC
NA,TRBJ2-7,NA,TRBV21-1,CASSTGTADYEDEQYF,TGTGCCAGCAGCACTGGGACAGCGGACTATGAGGACGAGCAGTACTTC
NA,TRBJ2-2,TRBD1,TRBV5-1,CASSRDRGFTGELFF,TGCGCCAGCAGCCGGGACAGGGGGTTCACCGGGGAGCTGTTTTTT
NA,TRBJ2-3,NA,TRBV9,CASSVELRTDTQYF,TGTGCCAGCAGCGTGGAGCTTCGCACAGATACGCAGTATTTT
NA,TRBJ1-5,TRBD1,TRBV6-5,CASRTGGRSNQPQHF,TGTGCCAGCAGGACAGGGGGCCGTAGCAATCAGCCCCAGCATTTT
NA,TRBJ2-1,NA,TRBV5-5,CASSMGPGPQNGYNEQFF,TGTGCCAGCAGCATGGGGCCGGGACCCCAAAACGGTTACAATGAGCAGTTCTTC
NA,TRBJ2-1,TRBD2,TRBV5-5,CASSLATGGNGEQFF,TGTGCCAGCAGCTTGGCCACGGGAGGGAATGGTGAGCAGTTCTTC
NA,TRBJ1-5,TRBD1,TRBV28,CASSATGRREPQHF,TGTGCCAGCAGTGCGACAGGGCGGAGGGAGCCCCAGCATTTT
NA,TRBJ2-6,NA,TRBV3-1/TRBV3-2,CASSPTRRGALGANVLTF,TGTGCCAGCAGCCCTACTCGGCGGGGCGCCCTTGGGGCCAACGTCCTGACTTTC
NA,TRBJ2-4,NA,TRBV5-4,CASSSRGALLAKNIQYF,TGTGCCAGCAGCTCCCGGGGGGCCCTGCTAGCCAAAAACATTCAGTACTTC
NA,TRBJ2-2,NA,TRBV5-4,CASSVTTGWELFF,TGTGCCAGCAGCGTGACTACGGGGTGGGAGCTGTTTTTT
few,TRBJ1-3,NA,TRBV15,CATSTTPTASSGNTIYF,TGTGCCACCAGCACCACTCCGACCGCAAGCTCTGGAAACACCATATATTTT
NA,TRBJ1-6,NA,TRBV5-1,CASSLEQVYNSPLHF,TGCGCCAGCAGCTTGGAGCAGGTCTATAATTCACCCCTCCACTTT
NA,TRBJ2-1,NA,TRBV3-1/TRBV3-2,CASSLGVTEQFF,TGTGCCAGCAGCCTAGGGGTAACTGAGCAGTTCTTC
NA,TRBJ2-7,NA,TRBV12-3/TRBV12-4,CASSLTYEQYF,TGTGCCAGCAGCCTTACCTACGAGCAGTACTTC
NA,TRBJ2-2,TRBD2,TRBV5-5,CASSSLAVSNTGELFF,TGTGCCAGCAGCTCCCTAGCGGTATCTAACACCGGGGAGCTGTTTTTT
NA,TRBJ2-1,TRBD2,TRBV27,CASSLLTSGRPNEQFF,TGTGCCAGCAGTTTGCTCACTAGCGGGAGACCCAATGAGCAGTTCTTC
NA,TRBJ1-2,NA,TRBV27,CASKWTKALTEDYGYTF,TGTGCCAGCAAGTGGACTAAGGCCCTGACAGAAGACTATGGCTACACCTTC
NA,TRBJ2-1,TRBD2,TRBV3-1/TRBV3-2,CASSPTSGRASEQFF,TGTGCCAGCAGCCCTACTAGCGGGAGGGCCAGTGAGCAGTTCTTC
NA,TRBJ1-2,TRBD1,TRBV6-2/TRBV6-3,CASSYLGTAGYTF,TGTGCCAGCAGTTACTTAGGGACAGCCGGCTACACCTTC
NA,TRBJ2-7,NA,TRBV9,CASSASGHRSYEQYF,TGTGCCAGCAGCGCTTCGGGGCACCGCTCCTACGAGCAGTACTTC
NA,TRBJ2-7,NA,TRBV7-2,CASSLAGGASYEQYF,TGTGCCAGCAGCTTAGCCGGGGGCGCGTCCTACGAGCAGTACTTC
NA,TRBJ1-2,NA,TRBV5-1,CASSSLDPSQGYTF,TGCGCCAGCAGCTCCTTGGACCCCTCTCAGGGCTACACCTTC
NA,TRBJ2-1,TRBD2,TRBV6-5,CASSRSLAGAYEQFF,TGTGCCAGCAGTCGTTCACTAGCGGGAGCGTATGAGCAGTTCTTC
NA,TRBJ2-1,NA,TRBV6-2/TRBV6-3,CASSTLRAGLKMANNEQFF,TGTGCCAGCAGTACCCTCCGTGCGGGGCTAAAGATGGCGAACAATGAGCAGTTCTTC
few,TRBJ1-2,NA,TRBV10-3,CAINSGRGFGYTF,TGTGCCATCAACTCGGGCAGGGGTTTTGGCTACACCTTC
NA,TRBJ2-7,TRBD2,TRBV19,CASSNGGGRAEQYF,TGTGCCAGTAGCAATGGGGGCGGGAGGGCCGAGCAGTACTTC
once,TRBJ1-6,NA,TRBV6-5,CASRDTNSPLHF,TGTGCCAGCAGGGACACAAATTCACCCCTCCACTTT
once,TRBJ2-2,NA,TRBV5-1,CASRPGPLGELFF,TGCGCCAGCAGGCCCGGGCCCCTCGGGGAGCTGTTTTTT
NA,TRBJ1-2,NA,TRBV11-2,CASSSTTVYGYTF,TGTGCCAGCAGCTCCACGACAGTCTATGGCTACACCTTC
NA,TRBJ2-7,NA,TRBV30,CAWSDSSGTPSYEQYF,TGTGCCTGGAGTGACTCGTCCGGGACCCCTTCCTACGAGCAGTACTTC
NA,TRBJ2-7,NA,TRBV7-2,CASSLRGAGPYEQYF,TGTGCCAGCAGCTTAAGAGGGGCGGGACCCTACGAGCAGTACTTC
once,TRBJ2-5,NA,TRBV5-1,CASSFMGHGRETQYF,TGCGCCAGCAGCTTCATGGGACACGGGCGAGAGACCCAGTACTTC
NA,TRBJ1-5,NA,TRBV25-1,CASSAAGGNQPQHF,TGTGCCAGCAGTGCGGCAGGAGGCAATCAGCCCCAGCATTTT
NA,TRBJ1-2,NA,TRBV7-2,CASSLGVDYGYTF,TGTGCCAGCAGCTTGGGGGTGGACTATGGCTACACCTTC
NA,TRBJ1-5,NA,TRBV28,CATGPYLSNQPQHF,TGTGCCACTGGACCCTACCTCAGCAATCAGCCCCAGCATTTT
NA,TRBJ1-4,NA,TRBV5-4,CASSWPGEKLFF,TGTGCCAGCAGCTGGCCAGGTGAAAAACTGTTTTTT
NA,TRBJ2-1,NA,TRBV7-2,CASSQGLVEEFF,TGTGCCAGCAGCCAGGGCCTGGTCGAGGAGTTCTTC
once,TRBJ1-4,TRBD1,TRBV27,CASSLGQGREKLFF,TGTGCCAGCAGTCTCGGACAGGGTCGGGAAAAACTGTTTTTT